The present TCR beta chain was sequenced within a study of metastatic and nonmetastatic thyroid tumors. Study as a whole: Repertoires of blood and of tissue (tumor or nodule) from malignant and benign thyroid patients were compared. The study, taken as a whole, reports: As reported, TCR beta diversity in blood and tumor was significantly higher in malignant thyroid tumors than in benign nodules.

This clone was counted ten times or more. Its antigen is unidentified. V lost 9 bases, J lost 7 bases, and 12 bases lay in between. CDR3 length equals 12 residues. Germline-derived CDR1 and CDR2 are SNHLY and FYNNEI. Per the original methods: A papillary thyroid cancer distant-metastasis classifier was built from CDR3 differences across clinicopathological groups. With MiXCR, TCRdb reprocessed the PCR reads. What appears here as the V and J calls and clone size reflects TCRdb's work, not the paper's. This table holds 84,000 or so clones, around 9.1% found once. Patients had received no treatment of any kind before thyroid surgery.

The chain links TRBV2 to TRBJ1-4; D may be TRBD1 (6 bases). This sequence originates from a female donor with papillary thyroid cancer or a benign thyroid nodule (not recorded which). Some clones in this sample may be carry-over from other donors' samples. The sample taken for sequencing was blood. The CDR3 here is CASKGGSEKLFF. For the CDR3, the DNA is TGTGCCAGTAAAGGGGGGAGTGAAAAACTGTTTTTT.